The TCR beta chain under discussion was sequenced for a study of cytomegalovirus exposure and HLA in healthy donors. Study context: An earlier analysis identified 120 million or so unique TCR beta sequences in about 179 million T cells.

V lost 6 bases, J lost 8 bases, and 19 bases lay in between. The CDR3 is 15 amino acids. Germline values: CDR1 MNHNS, CDR2 SASEGT. Use of 60 Vbeta and 13 Jbeta primers characterized the PCR. Clones were sequenced by immunoSEQ multiplex PCR, and TCRdb holds only the in-frame ones, with some missing. The sample includes 140,000 to 150,000 clones, roughly 10% of them seen just once. Sequences were obtained from PBMCs. V and J are TRBV6-1 and TRBJ1-4, with D hard to call. The clonotype comes from a man aged 45-65 years in good health and CMV-seronegative. The DNA of the CDR3 is TGTGCCAGCAGCCCCGGCGGGCGAACTGGGGAAAAACTGTTTTTT. Amino acids: CASSPGGRTGEKLFF.